This is a list of T cell receptor beta chains from one sample in a study of blood T cell repertoires in COVID-19. The data were produced by immunoSEQ multiplex PCR, yet TCRdb's version contains in-frame clones alone and is incomplete. In the table there are 120,000 or so clones, around 76% of which are singletons. The sequenced sample was peripheral blood. The source of these receptors is a woman of 80 years or more with acute or convalescent COVID-19. Both conserved end residues are part of each CDR3. A D gene is named only where the DNA matches it firmly. Size is omitted from some rows. Given values are once, few, many or a class for expanded clones.

J | size | V | D | CDR3 | DNA
TRBJ2-5 | once | TRBV29-1 | TRBD1 | CSVRKEPGQGASQYF | TGCAGCGTCCGTAAAGAACCGGGACAGGGAGCGAGCCAGTACTTC
TRBJ1-5 | . | TRBV10-2 | TRBD1 | CASSDETGVQPQHF | TGCGCCAGCAGTGACGAGACAGGGGTTCAGCCCCAGCATTTT
TRBJ2-7 | many | TRBV5-1 | TRBD2 | CASSGGGTKVYEQYF | TGCGCCAGCAGCGGCGGGGGGACAAAGGTCTACGAGCAGTACTTC
TRBJ1-6 | . | TRBV19 | TRBD1 | CASSMGGQGHSPLHF | TGTGCCAGTAGTATGGGGGGACAGGGGCATTCACCCCTCCACTTT
TRBJ1-5 | . | TRBV19 | . | CASSRAVGNQPQHF | TGTGCCAGTAGTAGGGCAGTGGGCAATCAGCCCCAGCATTTT
TRBJ1-5 | . | TRBV19 | . | CASSMGNGQPQHF | TGTGCCAGTAGTATGGGCAACGGTCAGCCCCAGCATTTT
TRBJ2-3 | . | TRBV7-3 | . | CASSLFGPTDTQYF | TGTGCCAGCAGCTTATTTGGCCCCACAGATACGCAGTATTTT
TRBJ2-1 | few | TRBV28 | TRBD2 | CASSSAGASYNEQFF | TGTGCCAGCAGTTCAGCGGGAGCAAGCTACAATGAGCAGTTCTTC
TRBJ2-2 | once | TRBV7-2 | . | CASSLVTVGELFF | TGTGCCAGCAGCTTAGTGACAGTCGGGGAGCTGTTTTTT
TRBJ2-7 | . | TRBV7-9 | TRBD1 | CASSLGQGGQYF | TGTGCCAGCAGCTTGGGACAGGGGGGGCAGTACTTC
TRBJ2-1 | . | TRBV14 | TRBD2 | CASSRDFGGLGPYNEQFF | TGTGCCAGCAGCCGGGATTTTGGGGGACTAGGACCCTACAATGAGCAGTTCTTC
TRBJ2-3 | few | TRBV9 | . | CASSLGGLTDTQYF | TGTGCCAGCAGCCTCGGGGGGCTTACAGATACGCAGTATTTT
TRBJ1-2 | . | TRBV7-6 | . | CASSLAEQYGYTF | TGTGCCAGCAGCTTAGCGGAACAGTATGGCTACACCTTC
TRBJ1-1 | once | TRBV5-1 | . | CASSTPGGGENTEAFF | TGCGCCAGCAGCACCCCGGGCGGGGGTGAAAACACTGAAGCTTTCTTT
TRBJ1-4 | . | TRBV30 | . | CAWSREGGTNEKLFF | TGTGCCTGGAGCCGAGAAGGGGGAACTAATGAAAAACTGTTTTTT
TRBJ2-1 | . | TRBV27 | TRBD1 | CASSLRTGSSYNEQFF | TGTGCCAGCAGTTTACGGACAGGGAGCTCCTACAATGAGCAGTTCTTC
TRBJ1-5 | . | TRBV7-2 | TRBD1 | CASSHGQGGNQPQHF | TGTGCCAGCAGTCATGGACAGGGTGGGAATCAGCCCCAGCATTTT
TRBJ1-4 | . | TRBV6-2/TRBV6-3 | TRBD1 | CASSYSGTGNNEKLFF | TGTGCCAGCAGTTACTCTGGGACAGGGAATAATGAAAAACTGTTTTTT
TRBJ1-1 | . | TRBV4-2 | . | CASSQDRRGTEAFF | TGTGCCAGCAGCCAAGATAGGAGGGGCACTGAAGCTTTCTTT
TRBJ1-1 | once | TRBV21-1 | . | CASSKGQANTEAFF | TGTGCCAGCAGCAAGGGACAGGCGAACACTGAAGCTTTCTTT
TRBJ2-3 | few | TRBV18 | TRBD2 | CASSPGTASGVMTDTQYF | TGTGCCAGCTCACCAGGCACGGCTAGCGGGGTTATGACAGATACGCAGTATTTT
TRBJ1-5 | once | TRBV6-6 | TRBD1 | CASSPGTDRSQPQHF | TGTGCCAGCAGCCCCGGGACAGATCGTTCCCAGCCCCAGCATTTT
TRBJ1-2 | . | TRBV3-1/TRBV3-2 | TRBD1 | CASSQAGQGGGYTF | TGTGCCAGCAGCCAAGCCGGACAGGGAGGTGGCTACACCTTC
TRBJ2-5 | . | TRBV3-1/TRBV3-2 | . | CASSHQSNSWETQYF | TGTGCCAGCAGCCACCAGAGTAATAGCTGGGAGACCCAGTACTTC
TRBJ2-3 | few | TRBV24-1 | . | CATSGRRRGDFTDTQYF | TGTGCCACCAGTGGCCGGCGCAGGGGGGATTTCACAGATACGCAGTATTTT